These T cell receptor beta chains were read from a single sample in a study of cytomegalovirus exposure and HLA in healthy donors. TCRdb keeps only in-frame clones here, not all; method: immunoSEQ multiplex PCR. The sample holds approximately 300,000 clones, 86% seen once. The sample taken for sequencing was PBMCs. These receptors came from a woman between 18 and 29 years old in good health and CMV-seronegative. CDR3s leave out the opening cysteine and the closing phenylalanine or tryptophan. The D gene is left open where the match is weak.

>NA|TRBV28
ASSFGTFEQY
>TRBD2|TRBV4-1
ASSQGTSGNTGELF
>NA|TRBV5-4
ASSLDQGPGELF
>TRBD1|TRBV29-1
SVLPRQGLTEAF
>NA|TRBV7-2
ASSLGSGGNEQF
>NA|TRBV27
ASSADRRSYNEQF
>NA|TRBV29-1
SVEGPMSTDTQY
>NA|TRBV2
ASSSQGPNTEAF
>TRBD2|TRBV4-1
ASSQWTSGTRERRETQY
>TRBD1|TRBV6-5
ASSKGAWGYT
>NA|TRBV25-1
ASSEYPRTDRDEETQY
>TRBD2|TRBV4-3
ASSQSRREGVSEQF
>TRBD2|TRBV27
ASSYGEGLYEQY
>NA|TRBV12-5
ASWSSLGNHEQF
>NA|TRBV7-6
ASSLEFSRRSEAF
>TRBD2|TRBV7-2
ASSSAGGSYEQY
>NA|TRBV7-2
ASSITGPYEQY
>TRBD2|TRBV23-1
ARDVPGLAGVGETQY
>NA|TRBV2
ASSGTAATYEQY
>NA|TRBV28
ASRTGQYLGQY
>TRBD2|TRBV5-4
ASSHTGLAAGELF
>TRBD1|TRBV2
ASSRDRGYEQY
>NA|TRBV7-2
ASSQQDGINQPQH
>TRBD1|TRBV2
ASSKDRGRVGEQY
>TRBD2|TRBV29-1
SSGRRLANNEQF
>NA|TRBV27
ASSPWTGGGSPQH
>TRBD2|TRBV4-3
ASSQEWGGVADTQY
>TRBD1|TRBV5-6
ASSLEGQGGTEAF
>TRBD2|TRBV4-3
ASSRLAGGTNTGELF
>TRBD2|TRBV19
ASSYTSGRPNEQF
>TRBD1|TRBV5-4
ASSLMGQGSEAF
>TRBD2|TRBV4-1
ASSQEAGTSGRGQF
>NA|TRBV11-2
ASSPELAAGEKLF
>TRBD1|TRBV7-9
ASSLEDRSLNEQY
>TRBD1|TRBV6-1
ASSALDRGGAF
>TRBD2|TRBV7-9
ASSYTSGSLGEQY
>TRBD1|TRBV11-2
ASSPQGDYTEAF
>TRBD2|TRBV27
ASRMAASGPYEQY
>TRBD1|TRBV7-6
ASSQTGITEAF
>TRBD2|TRBV4-3
ASSQWTSAIEQY
>NA|TRBV2
ASRPDRQTYEQY
>NA|TRBV19
ASGLAGATEAF
>NA|TRBV19
ASSIDQDNSPQH
>NA|TRBV7-3
ASSLGSDNYGYT
>TRBD1|TRBV28
ASVAAPTGTERRT